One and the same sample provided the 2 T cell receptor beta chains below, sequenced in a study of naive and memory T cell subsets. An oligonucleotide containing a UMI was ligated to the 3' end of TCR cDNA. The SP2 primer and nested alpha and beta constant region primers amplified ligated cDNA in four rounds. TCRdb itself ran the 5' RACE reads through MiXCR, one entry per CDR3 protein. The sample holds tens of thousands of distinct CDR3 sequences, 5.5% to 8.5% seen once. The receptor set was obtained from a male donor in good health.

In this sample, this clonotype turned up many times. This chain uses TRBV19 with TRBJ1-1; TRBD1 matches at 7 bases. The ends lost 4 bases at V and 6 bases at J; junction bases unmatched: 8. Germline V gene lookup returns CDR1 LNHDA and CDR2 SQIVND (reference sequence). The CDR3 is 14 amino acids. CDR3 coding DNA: TGTGCCAGTAGTACGCCGGGACAGACTCCTGAAGCTTTCTTT. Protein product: CASSTPGQTPEAFF.

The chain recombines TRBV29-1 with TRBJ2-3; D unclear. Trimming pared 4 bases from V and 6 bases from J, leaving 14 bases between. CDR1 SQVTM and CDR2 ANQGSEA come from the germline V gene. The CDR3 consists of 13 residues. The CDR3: CSVVLVHGDTQYF. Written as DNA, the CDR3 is TGCAGCGTTGTCCTTGTCCACGGGGATACGCAGTATTTT.